Sequencing of this T cell receptor (beta chain) was carried out in a study of cytomegalovirus exposure and HLA in healthy donors. The overall study: Of all 400 or so donors who were genotyped, around 79% belonged to the Caucasian-associated ancestry cluster. Notes on the study in general: In vitro checks showed that a few CMV-associated chains really do target CMV antigens. Reports indicate that TCR beta sequences accurately predicted the HLA-A and HLA-B alleles of most subjects. The authors later found TCR association rates varying by HLA locus, with DRB1 most and HLA-C fewest.

Details on this clone: Antigen unknown. The junction does not match germline at one end; this may be a read error.

PCR primers comprised 60 Vbeta and 13 Jbeta primers. Sequencing was performed with immunoSEQ multiplex PCR; in TCRdb, only in-frame clones are kept and a portion is missing. The data contain about 130,000 clones, about four fifths of them singletons. CDR1 and CDR2 from the germline V gene are LGHNA and YSLEER. The CDR3 has 9 residues. The source material was PBMCs. This receptor was obtained from a man in his thirties or forties in good health and CMV-seronegative. This sequence joins TRBV4-3 and TRBJ2-7; D ambiguous. CDR3 sequence (DNA): TGCGCCAGCAGCCAAGAGGCTCCCTTC. Encoded protein: CASSQEAPF.